One T cell receptor beta chain is described in this entry. The antigen it recognizes is unknown. No base quality information exists; no much larger clone differs at one position. V ends up 10 bases short and J 1 base short, with an unmatched junction base count of 15. Taken from cysteine to phenylalanine, the CDR3 has 16 residues. Just CDR3 DNA is preserved here, 48 bases in frame from base 1. The CDR1 and CDR2 encoded by the germline V gene (reference sequence) are MNHEY and SMNVEV. The collaborating institutions used their own protocols to collect whole blood in K2EDTA tubes. For TCRbeta analysis, collaborators shipped samples in one of three forms: frozen whole blood, isolated PBMCs, or DNA extracted from either of those sample types. The immunoSEQ Assay, a bias-controlled multiplex PCR, was used to amplify TCRbeta CDR3 regions from genomic DNA. The study's processing was this. Within the assay, amplification of reference gene primers was used to estimate how many nucleated cells each sample contained. To quantify the absolute abundance of each unique TCRbeta CDR3 rearrangement, sequence reads were collapsed and filtered. For each sample, productive Simpson clonality was calculated as the square root of Simpson's diversity index over productive rearrangements. The clones in this table, taken by TCRdb from immuneACCESS, are in-frame only. Not every clone is retained; where verified, under half of the shortfall comes from an unresolved V gene, and the cause of the rest is unknown. V, J and clone size reflect that table, while D and trimming were determined from the DNA. The sample table contains roughly 110,000 clones; only one count was recorded for about 80% of them. Approximately 4.5% of the sample is taken by the ten largest.

The data originate from a study of blood T cell repertoires in COVID-19 (dated by TCRdb to the early 2020s). Study-wide context: Samples covering the acute and convalescent phases of COVID-19 were provided by collaborators in the United States, Italy and Spain. The prospective study material was composed of cDNA or gDNA derived from T cells, B-cell-depleted T cells, or PBMCs. Subjects who had been exposed to COVID-19, were actively infected with it, or had recovered from it provided the deeply sampled blood TCRbeta repertoires that made up the dataset. The repertoires were released in a freely available public database meant as a resource for research on the immune response to SARS-CoV-2. The samples were drawn from two sources: the first 160 participants of the ongoing ImmuneRACE study, and 1,200 or so subjects contributed by 6 global collaborators. A de-identified subject ID, COVID-19 status, age in years and sex were almost always included in the sample metadata. Where available, HLA class I and class II types were taken from metadata supplied by the sample provider and were not determined by assay-based typing.

The study at large found these results: The quantity of clinical and demographic metadata differed by source and by participant and was supplied without curation.

Sequencing input: peripheral blood. The TCR originated in a man aged 65 to 85 with acute or convalescent COVID-19. The rearranged segments are TRBV27 and TRBJ1-1; TRBD1 matches 7 bases in the middle. The DNA reads as follows: TGTGCCACCGCTCGTCAGACAGGGACACCGAACACTGAAGCTTTCTTT. It specifies CATARQTGTPNTEAFF.